Listed below are T cell receptor beta chains from one sample, sequenced in a study of T cells after yellow fever vaccination. TCRdb recomputed calls from the 5' RACE reads with MiXCR, one row per CDR3 protein. The sample has more than 300,000 distinct CDR3 sequences, approximately 11% seen once. The specimen was CD4+ T cells sorted from PBMCs, collected 45 days after the yellow fever booster vaccination. The receptor set was obtained from a man between 18 and 29 years old who received the YFV17D yellow fever vaccine. Both conserved end residues are part of each CDR3. D genes are given only for firm matches. Rows may omit the clone size; those that give it use once, few, many or a size class.

clone size | J gene | V gene | D gene | CDR3 DNA | CDR3 protein
few | TRBJ2-7 | TRBV3-1 | - | TGTGCCAGCAGCCCTCGGACAGAGAGCTCCTACGAGCAGTACTTC | CASSPRTESSYEQYF
few | TRBJ1-5 | TRBV20-1 | - | TGCAGTGCTAGGATACGTTCCTACAATCAGCCCCAGCATTTT | CSARIRSYNQPQHF
many | TRBJ2-1 | TRBV25-1 | - | TGTGCCAGCAGTATGAGACTTACCCCGGCGGATGAGCAGTTCTTC | CASSMRLTPADEQFF
- | TRBJ2-2 | TRBV12-3/TRBV12-4 | - | TGTGCCAGCAGTTTGGCGGCCGGGGAGCTGTTTTTT | CASSLAAGELFF
few | TRBJ2-3 | TRBV5-1 | TRBD2 | TGCGCCAGCAGCCGCCGGACTAGCGGGGGCCTCACAGATACGCAGTATTTT | CASSRRTSGGLTDTQYF
- | TRBJ2-5 | TRBV12-3/TRBV12-4 | - | TGTGCCAGCACCTCAGGGCCCGAAGAGACCCAGTACTTC | CASTSGPEETQYF
few | TRBJ2-1 | TRBV11-1 | TRBD2 | TGTGCCAGCAGCTTTAGCGGGGTATACAATGAGCAGTTCTTC | CASSFSGVYNEQFF
- | TRBJ2-5 | TRBV6-2/TRBV6-3 | TRBD1 | TGTGCCAGCAGTTCCTACGGGACAGCTCAAGAGACCCAGTACTTC | CASSSYGTAQETQYF
few | TRBJ1-6 | TRBV5-1 | TRBD1 | TGCGCCAGCAGGTCCTCGACAGGGGATGGGTCACCCCTCCACTTT | CASRSSTGDGSPLHF
few | TRBJ2-3 | TRBV7-9 | - | TGTGCCAGCAGCTTAGCCGGGGACTCGACGCAGTATTTT | CASSLAGDSTQYF
- | TRBJ2-5 | TRBV7-2 | - | TGTGCCAGCAGCTCCGAACGTGCACGAGAGACCCAGTACTTC | CASSSERARETQYF
- | TRBJ1-6 | TRBV4-3 | - | TGCGCCAGCAGCCAAACCCGACGGGTTGCGGGACCCCTCCACTTT | CASSQTRRVAGPLHF
few | TRBJ1-3 | TRBV2 | - | TGTGCCAGCCGTATACAGGGACCTGGAAACACCATATATTTT | CASRIQGPGNTIYF
few | TRBJ2-1 | TRBV19 | - | TGTGCCAGTAGTATTTTAGGACGGGACAATGAGCAGTTCTTC | CASSILGRDNEQFF
- | TRBJ2-5 | TRBV20-1 | TRBD1 | TGCAGTGCAACGACAGGGGGCGCGGTAGAGACCCAGTACTTC | CSATTGGAVETQYF
- | TRBJ1-6 | TRBV5-1 | - | TGCGCCAGCAGCCCAACGGACGCGGCTTCACCCCTCCACTTT | CASSPTDAASPLHF
- | TRBJ1-1 | TRBV5-1 | - | TGCGCCAGCAGCTTGCGGGACAACACTGAAGCTTTCTTT | CASSLRDNTEAFF
few | TRBJ1-6 | TRBV5-5 | - | TGTGCCAGCGCTCGATATCCGGGGGCGTCTAATTCACCCCTCCACTTT | CASARYPGASNSPLHF
few | TRBJ2-7 | TRBV6-2/TRBV6-3 | TRBD1 | TGTGCCAGCAACCAAGCCGGGACAGGGAGGCACGAGCAGTACTTC | CASNQAGTGRHEQYF
- | TRBJ2-6 | TRBV4-3 | - | TGCGCCAGCAGAGGGGCAACAGCCAATTCTGGGGCCAACGTCCTGACTTTC | CASRGATANSGANVLTF
few | TRBJ1-1 | TRBV6-6 | - | TGTGCCAGCAGTTACTCGGCAGGGGAAGCTTTCTTT | CASSYSAGEAFF
few | TRBJ1-5 | TRBV6-1 | - | TGTGCCAGCACCCAAGGACCTCGCAATCAGCCCCAGCATTTT | CASTQGPRNQPQHF
few | TRBJ2-4 | TRBV4-3 | - | TGCGCCAGCAGCCGGGGGAGAGGAGCCGCCAAAAACATTCAGTACTTC | CASSRGRGAAKNIQYF
few | TRBJ1-1 | TRBV19 | - | TGTGCCAGTAGGGGGGACCGACCGAACACTGAAGCTTTCTTT | CASRGDRPNTEAFF
- | TRBJ2-3 | TRBV7-3 | - | TGTGCCAGCAGCTTAGAAGACTCCGGGGTGCAGTATTTT | CASSLEDSGVQYF
- | TRBJ2-3 | TRBV9 | - | TGTGCCAGCAGCGGGGGGGACCCCCGTTATACGCAGTATTTT | CASSGGDPRYTQYF
- | TRBJ2-3 | TRBV9 | - | TGTGCCAGCAGCCCTTGGAGCACAGATACGCAGTATTTT | CASSPWSTDTQYF
- | TRBJ2-1 | TRBV4-2 | TRBD2 | TGTGCCAGCAGCCAAGAGCCCGCGGGGGCCTACAATGAGCAGTTCTTC | CASSQEPAGAYNEQFF
many | TRBJ2-5 | TRBV3-1 | - | TGTGCCAGCAGCCAAGAAAGGGCAGAGCAAGAGACCCAGTACTTC | CASSQERAEQETQYF
- | TRBJ2-3 | TRBV10-3 | - | TGTGCCATCAGCCCACTAGTTAGCACAGATACGCAGTATTTT | CAISPLVSTDTQYF
few | TRBJ2-1 | TRBV7-2 | - | TGTGCCAGCAGTTCGGACAGTAGATACAATGAGCAGTTCTTC | CASSSDSRYNEQFF
many | TRBJ2-5 | TRBV5-1 | - | TGCGCCAGCAGCTTGGTCCCTCAAGAGACCCAGTACTTC | CASSLVPQETQYF
- | TRBJ1-1 | TRBV20-1 | - | TGCAGTGCTAGAGGGGGCAGGGTGAACACTGAAGCTTTCTTT | CSARGGRVNTEAFF
- | TRBJ1-1 | TRBV10-3 | - | TGTGCCATCAGGGGTGGACACCTCCTTGAAGCTTTCTTT | CAIRGGHLLEAFF
- | TRBJ2-7 | TRBV19 | TRBD1 | TGTGCCAGTAGTATTTGGGGACAGAGGCAAGCCGAGCAGTACTTC | CASSIWGQRQAEQYF
- | TRBJ2-3 | TRBV7-2 | TRBD2 | TGTGCCAGCAGCTTAGTGCGCGGGGGGGCAGATACGCAGTATTTT | CASSLVRGGADTQYF
few | TRBJ2-1 | TRBV18 | - | TGTGCCAGCTCATCAACAGGGAACCCTAATAATGAGCAGTTCTTC | CASSSTGNPNNEQFF
- | TRBJ1-5 | TRBV7-2 | - | TGTGCCAGCAGCTTAGGGCAGGGTCAGCCCCAGCATTTT | CASSLGQGQPQHF
- | TRBJ1-2 | TRBV7-2 | TRBD1 | TGTGCCAGCAGCGCCCAAACGGGACAGGGCTATGGCTACACCTTC | CASSAQTGQGYGYTF
- | TRBJ2-7 | TRBV6-1 | TRBD1 | TGTGCGATCGGACAGGGATATTACGAGCAGTACTTC | CAIGQGYYEQYF